Below, 29 T cell receptor beta chains from the same sample are listed, as sequenced in a study of CD8 T cells in ankylosing spondylitis. Study-level findings and limits: A TCR beta motif of fewer than ten highly homologous variants seemed to mark ankylosing spondylitis blood.

No antigens are known for them. In TCRdb, the 5' RACE reads were re-called with MiXCR into one record per CDR3 protein. This table holds 300,000 to 400,000 distinct CDR3 sequences, more than 20% found once. Specimen: blood, either unsorted or a sorted T cell fraction (not recorded which). The receptors originated from a male donor with ankylosing spondylitis.

This clonotype was counted only a few times. The junction departs from germline at one end; a sequencing error may be responsible. The rearrangement uses TRBV6-1 and TRBJ2-1, with TRBD1 identical over 8 bases. The germline V gene encodes CDR1 MNHNS and CDR2 SASEGT. The CDR3 spans 15 residues. The CDR3 loop reads CASSLDRARHNQQFF. CDR3 sequence (DNA): TGTGCCAGCAGCCTGGACAGGGCCAGGCACAATCAGCAGTTCTTC.

This clonotype has more than one count but fewer than ten. The chain joins TRBV3-1 to TRBJ2-7; 9 bases fit TRBD2. Per the germline V gene, CDR1 is LGHDT and CDR2 is YNNKEL (reference sequence). V lost 3 bases, J lost 6 bases, and 9 bases stayed unmatched. The CDR3 has 15 amino acids. The CDR3 DNA reads as TGTGCCAGCAGCCACCCGCTAGCGGGGTCAGGCGAGCAGTACTTC. It specifies CASSHPLAGSGEQYF.

The rearrangement joins TRBV21-1 to TRBJ2-4; the DNA was not used to check the table's D call, TRBD1. TRBV21-1 constitutes a pseudogene. The CDR3 is made up of 20 amino acids. The CDR3 spells CASSKGPNFGQGQAKNIQYF. DNA for the CDR3: TGTGCCAGCAGCAAAGGACCCAATTTTGGACAGGGACAGGCCAAAAACATTCAGTACTTC.

The CDR3 is CASIREGSRETQYF. CDR3 DNA sequence: TGTGCCAGCATCCGGGAGGGGAGTCGGGAGACCCAGTACTTC. The gene calls are TRBV12-3 or TRBV12-4 and TRBJ2-5; 8 bases match TRBD2. The V segment lost 7 bases and the J segment 5 bases; nucleotides outside the gene matches: 9. CDR3 length: 14 amino acids.

This clonotype showed up just a few times. The chain employs TRBV12-3 or TRBV12-4 and TRBJ2-7; 9 nucleotides align to TRBD2. This CDR3 comprises 15 residues. Trimming removed 7 bases from V and 0 bases from J; junction bases left unmatched: 7. The CDR3 DNA sequence: TGTGCCAGCAAGACTAGCGGCTTAAGCTCCTACGAGCAGTACTTC. Its translation: CASKTSGLSSYEQYF.

The rearrangement links TRBV3-1 to TRBJ2-5; TRBD2 agrees at 7 bases. Germline-derived CDR1 and CDR2 are LGHDT and YNNKEL (reference sequence). Trimming removed 1 base from V and 5 bases from J; junction bases left unmatched: 4. This CDR3 is built from 14 residues. CDR3 residues: CASSQGHGRETQYF. The CDR3 DNA reads as TGTGCCAGCAGCCAAGGTCACGGGAGGGAGACCCAGTACTTC.

This clonotype came up a few times. The chain links TRBV6-1 to TRBJ2-2, with D tentatively TRBD1 (5 bases). Germline lookup yields CDR1 MNHNS and CDR2 SASEGT. The CDR3 is 13 amino acids. This chain's CDR3 is CAGRTTVRGELFF. CDR3 DNA sequence: TGTGCGGGCAGGACAACGGTCCGCGGGGAGCTGTTTTTT.

The genes are TRBV27 and TRBJ2-2, with TRBD2 identical over 12 bases. This CDR3 region has 17 residues. Germline V gene lookup returns CDR1 MNHEY and CDR2 SMNVEV (reference sequence). Unmatched junction bases numbered 9, after V lost 5 bases and J lost 5 bases. DNA for the CDR3: TGTGCCAGCAGTCACCCCGGACTAGCGGGACCTACCGGGGAGCTGTTTTTT. It encodes CASSHPGLAGPTGELFF.

This clonotype was counted a few times. The chain carries TRBV10-3 and TRBJ1-6, with D maybe TRBD1 (5 bases). CDR3 length: 15 amino acids. Trimming pared 3 bases from V and 6 bases from J, leaving 12 bases between. From germline, CDR1 is ENHRY and CDR2 SYGVKD. The CDR3 DNA sequence: TGTGCCATCAGTGAAAGGGGTTCTGGTAATTCACCCCTCCACTTT. Protein sequence: CAISERGSGNSPLHF.

V and J are TRBV28 and TRBJ2-5, with D uncertain. The V gene's germline CDR1 is MDHEN and CDR2 SYDVKM. Trimming shortened V by 7 bases and J by 0 bases, and 6 bases separated the two germline ends. The CDR3 loop spans 12 amino acids. The DNA of the CDR3 is TGTGCCAGCACCTACCACCAAGAGACCCAGTACTTC. Translation gives CASTYHQETQYF.

This clonotype was counted a few times. The chain employs TRBV9 and TRBJ2-1, with 14 nucleotides matching TRBD2. Germline V gives CDR1 SGDLS, CDR2 YYNGEE. This CDR3 comprises 18 residues. Trimming removed 3 bases from V and 2 bases from J; junction bases left unmatched: 7. In nucleotides, the CDR3 is TGTGCCAGCAGCGCCGAGGGACTAGCGGGAGCCCCCTACAATGAGCAGTTCTTC. It yields the protein CASSAEGLAGAPYNEQFF.

This clonotype has a handful of counts. The V call is TRBV6-1, the J call TRBJ2-7; tentative D call: TRBD1 (7 bases). The CDR3 spans 14 residues. V was shortened by 10 bases and J by 1 base, with 17 bases between the two germline ends. In germline, CDR1 is MNHNS, CDR2 SASEGT. The CDR3 bases are TGTGCCACCCTGGAGGGGGCGCATTCCTACGAGCAGTACTTC. Encoded protein: CATLEGAHSYEQYF.

V gene TRBV18 combines with J gene TRBJ2-1, with D possibly TRBD2 on 6 matching bases. Trimming took 3 bases from V and 9 from J, leaving 18 bases between them. CDR3 length equals 15 residues. The germline gives CDR1 KGHSH, CDR2 LQKENI. CDR3: CASSPQIRESAEQFF. DNA of the CDR3: TGTGCCAGCTCACCCCAGATACGGGAGTCGGCTGAGCAGTTCTTC. Supplemented by reference TRBV18 and TRBJ2-1, the full variable domain reads NAGVMQNPRHLVRRRGQEARLRCSPMKGHSHVYWYRQLPEEGLKFMVYLQKENIIDESGMPKERFSAEFPKEGPSILRIQQVVRGDSAAYFCASSPQIRESAEQFFGPGTRLTVL.

This clonotype was recorded a few times. The rearrangement uses TRBV6-2 or TRBV6-3 and TRBJ2-7, with 8 bases lining up with TRBD2. The J segment lost 1 base and the V segment lost 4 bases, leaving 9 bases of the junction unmatched. Germline assignment: CDR1 MNHEY and CDR2 SVGEGT. The CDR3 consists of 16 residues. CDR3 nucleotides: TGTGCCAGCAGTTTCCGAAGGATAGCGGGATCCTACGAGCAGTACTTC. This encodes CASSFRRIAGSYEQYF.

The table lists this clonotype with a few counts. V is TRBV6-1 and J is TRBJ1-5; 7 bases are shared with TRBD1. With V trimmed by 7 bases and J by 0 bases, 6 bases remained unmatched. The CDR3 consists of 15 residues. Looked up from germline, CDR1 is MNHNS and CDR2 is SASEGT. CDR3 region: CASKQYRGSNQPQHF. The CDR3 DNA sequence: TGTGCCAGCAAACAATACAGGGGTAGCAATCAGCCCCAGCATTTT.

The gene calls are TRBV2 and TRBJ2-7, with 11 bases identical to TRBD2. Germline values: CDR1 SNHLY, CDR2 FYNNEI. Unmatched junction bases numbered 8, after V lost 7 bases and J lost 3 bases. The CDR3 sequence is 15 residues long. The CDR3, as DNA: TGTGCCAGCAACGTACTAGCGGGAGCTAGCTACGAGCAGTACTTC. Encoded protein: CASNVLAGASYEQYF.

This chain joins TRBV20-1 and TRBJ1-2; possible D gene TRBD1, 6 bases. The CDR3 consists of 12 residues. The germline V gene has CDR1 DFQATT and CDR2 SNEGSKA (reference sequence). Between the trimmed V and J ends, which lost 3 bases and 6 bases, there was a span of 11 bases. CDR3 bases: TGCAGTGCTAGTGGGGGGCTGGATGGCTACACCTTC. Translating it yields CSASGGLDGYTF.

This clonotype was recorded a few times. The rearrangement links TRBV20-1 to TRBJ1-3; D is unresolved. Trimming shortened V by 3 bases and J by 1 base, and 10 bases separated the two germline ends. This CDR3 is 14 amino acids long. CDR1 and CDR2 (germline): DFQATT, SNEGSKA (reference sequence). The CDR3, as DNA: TGCAGTGCTAGGTTGGGAGGGTCTGGAAACACCATATATTTT. Protein sequence: CSARLGGSGNTIYF.

This sequence joins TRBV9 and TRBJ2-5; D perhaps matches TRBD2 (5 bases). The CDR3 length is 13 residues. The V end was cut by 0 bases, the J end by 3 bases, with 6 bases between. Germline CDR1 reads SGDLS; CDR2 reads YYNGEE. This CDR3 reads CASSVVGEETQYF. In DNA, the CDR3 is TGTGCCAGCAGCGTAGTCGGGGAAGAGACCCAGTACTTC. The whole variable domain, remainder taken from reference TRBV9 and TRBJ2-5, is DSGVTQTPKHLITATGQRVTLRCSPRSGDLSVYWYQQSLDQGLQFLIQYYNGEERAKGNILERFSAQQFPDLHSELNLSSLELGDSALYFCASSVVGEETQYFGPGTRLLVL.

This clonotype was found a few times. The V call is TRBV20-1, the J call TRBJ2-3, with 11 bases aligning to TRBD1. CDR1 is DFQATT, CDR2 SNEGSKA, per germline (reference sequence). The CDR3 is 18 amino acids. V shed 4 bases, J shed 3 bases, and the junction held 15 bases outside the gene matches. In nucleotides, the CDR3 is TGCAGTGCTAAAAATCCTATACCGGGACAGGGGGTGACAGATACGCAGTATTTT. Its translation: CSAKNPIPGQGVTDTQYF.

This clonotype was counted only a few times. CDR3 DNA sequence: TGTGCCAGCAGCCAATTTGGGACATCCTACACCTTC. Amino acid sequence: CASSQFGTSYTF. J is TRBJ1-2 and V is TRBV16, with D possibly TRBD1 on 6 matching bases. The V gene's germline CDR1 is KGHSY and CDR2 FQNENV. V was shortened by 1 base and J by 10 bases, with 10 bases between the two germline ends. The CDR3 spans 12 residues.

The chain's CDR3 is CASSFPGQGGYSYNEQFF. DNA of the CDR3: TGTGCCAGCAGCTTCCCGGGACAGGGGGGTTACTCCTACAATGAGCAGTTCTTC. The gene calls are TRBV11-2 and TRBJ2-1; 11 bases line up with TRBD1. V trimming: 3 bases; J trimming: 0 bases; junction bases outside the gene matches: 7. The CDR3 sequence is 18 residues long. Germline values: CDR1 SGHAT, CDR2 FQNNGV.

This clonotype was detected a few times. The V gene is TRBV6-2 or TRBV6-3, the J gene TRBJ2-7; 8 nucleotides line up with TRBD2. Per germline, CDR1 MNHEY and CDR2 SVGEGT. The CDR3 is made up of 14 amino acids. Germline trimming cut 8 bases from V and 6 bases from J; bases unmatched to any gene: 12. CDR3 loop: CASRFGTRTPEQYF. In DNA, the CDR3 is TGTGCCAGCCGCTTCGGGACTAGAACTCCCGAGCAGTACTTC.

This rearrangement joins TRBV28 to TRBJ1-1, with TRBD1 identical over 8 bases. Germline CDR1 and CDR2: MDHEN and SYDVKM. This CDR3 spans 12 amino acids. After removal of 9 bases from V and 9 bases from J, the junction contained 9 bases not matched to a gene. Here the CDR3 DNA reads TGTGCCAGTACAGGGGGTAATTCCCAAGCTTTCTTT. It encodes CASTGGNSQAFF. Full variable domain (missing parts from reference TRBV28 and TRBJ1-1): DVKVTQSSRYLVKRTGEKVFLECVQDMDHENMFWYRQDPGLGLRLIYFSYDVKMKEKGDIPEGYSVSREKKERFSLILESASTNQTSMYLCASTGGNSQAFFGQGTRLTVV.

This clonotype occurred a few times. The chain couples TRBV18 to TRBJ2-5; TRBD1 is a possible D gene (6 bases). The CDR3 is 14 amino acids. V was pared by 6 bases and J by 5 bases, with 16 bases between. Germline CDR1 reads KGHSH; CDR2 reads LQKENI. The DNA of the CDR3 is TGTGCCAGCTCGCAGACAGACAGGCGGGAGACCCAGTACTTC. This translates into CASSQTDRRETQYF. Looking up the rest from reference TRBV18 and TRBJ2-5 gives the full variable domain: NAGVMQNPRHLVRRRGQEARLRCSPMKGHSHVYWYRQLPEEGLKFMVYLQKENIIDESGMPKERFSAEFPKEGPSILRIQQVVRGDSAAYFCASSQTDRRETQYFGPGTRLLVL.

There are a few counts of this clonotype. V is TRBV5-8 and J is TRBJ2-3, with TRBD1 identical over 7 bases. The V gene end was trimmed by 4 bases and the J gene end by 2 bases; junction bases not matched to a gene: 7. Looked up from germline, CDR1 is SGHTS and CDR2 is YDEGEE. The CDR3 covers 15 residues. Written as DNA, the CDR3 is TGTGCCAGCAGCAGCGGACAGGTACTCACAGATACGCAGTATTTT. Amino acid sequence: CASSSGQVLTDTQYF.

The CDR3 DNA follows: TGTGCCAGCAGCGTATTTAACACCGGGGAGCTGTTTTTT. Encoded protein: CASSVFNTGELFF. The rearrangement links TRBV9 to TRBJ2-2; D is unclear. Between the trimmed V and J ends, which lost 1 base and 2 bases, there was a span of 3 bases. Germline CDR1 is SGDLS and CDR2 is YYNGEE. The CDR3 is 13 amino acids.

This clonotype has a count of ten or more. This chain connects TRBV20-1 to TRBJ1-2, with unresolved D. CDR1 and CDR2 from the germline V gene are DFQATT and SNEGSKA (reference sequence). V was cut by 3 bases and J by 2 bases, with 7 bases left in between. This CDR3 contains 12 residues. CDR3 nucleotides: TGCAGTGCTAGTGCGGCCAACTATGGCTACACCTTC. Encoded protein: CSASAANYGYTF.

The chain uses TRBV18 and TRBJ1-1, with TRBD1 matching over 11 bases. The CDR3 is 16 residues long. The trim removed 3 bases at V and 3 bases at J, leaving 6 bases unmatched. Germline V gene data show CDR1 as KGHSH and CDR2 as LQKENI. The CDR3 reads CASSPGTGGIYTEAFF. CDR3 bases: TGTGCCAGCTCACCTGGGACAGGGGGTATCTACACTGAAGCTTTCTTT.